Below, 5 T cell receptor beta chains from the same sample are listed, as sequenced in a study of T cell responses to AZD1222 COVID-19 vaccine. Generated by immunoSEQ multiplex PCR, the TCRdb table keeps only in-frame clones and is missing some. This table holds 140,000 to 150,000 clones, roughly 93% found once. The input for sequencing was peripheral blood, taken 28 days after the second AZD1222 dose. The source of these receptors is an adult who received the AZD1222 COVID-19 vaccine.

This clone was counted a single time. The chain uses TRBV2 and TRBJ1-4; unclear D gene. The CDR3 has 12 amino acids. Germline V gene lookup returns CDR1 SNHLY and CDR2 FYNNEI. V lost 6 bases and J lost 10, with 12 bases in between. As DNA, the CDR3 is TGTGCCAGCAGGGAGACCTTGGGAAAACTGTTTTTT. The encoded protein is CASRETLGKLFF.

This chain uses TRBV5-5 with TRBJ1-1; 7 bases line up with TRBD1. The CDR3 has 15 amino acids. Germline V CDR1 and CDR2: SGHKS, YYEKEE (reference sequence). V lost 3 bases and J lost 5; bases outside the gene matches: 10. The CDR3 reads CASSSRQGTGTEAFF. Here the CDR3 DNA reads TGTGCCAGCAGCTCCCGACAGGGAACGGGGACTGAAGCTTTCTTT.

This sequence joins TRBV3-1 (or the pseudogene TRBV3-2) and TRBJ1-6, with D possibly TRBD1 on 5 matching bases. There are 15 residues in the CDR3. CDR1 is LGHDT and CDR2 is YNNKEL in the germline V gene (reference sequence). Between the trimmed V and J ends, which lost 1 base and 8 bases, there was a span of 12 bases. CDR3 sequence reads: CASSQVPGGDSPLHF. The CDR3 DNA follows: TGTGCCAGCAGCCAAGTACCAGGAGGGGATTCACCCCTCCACTTT.

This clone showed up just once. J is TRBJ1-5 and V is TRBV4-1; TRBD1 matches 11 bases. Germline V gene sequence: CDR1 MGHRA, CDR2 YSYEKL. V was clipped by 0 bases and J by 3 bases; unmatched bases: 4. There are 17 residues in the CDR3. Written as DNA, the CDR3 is TGCGCCAGCAGCCAAGAAGGACAGGGGGCTTACAATCAGCCCCAGCATTTT. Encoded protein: CASSQEGQGAYNQPQHF.

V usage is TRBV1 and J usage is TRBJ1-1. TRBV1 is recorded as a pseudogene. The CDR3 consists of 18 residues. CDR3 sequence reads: CTSSTPRETVFLNTEAFF. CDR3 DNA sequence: TGCACCAGCAGTACACCACGGGAGACAGTATTCTTGAACACTGAAGCTTTCTTT.